The next 20 T cell receptor beta chains were all read from a single sample in a study of blood T cell repertoires in COVID-19. Produced via immunoSEQ multiplex PCR; TCRdb's table is partial and in-frame only. The sample consists of a few hundred thousand clones, about four fifths of them appearing once. The sample consisted of peripheral blood. The origin of the receptors is a woman aged 60-70 years with acute or convalescent COVID-19.

The rearrangement joins TRBV10-3 to TRBJ1-2; the D is unclear. V dropped 4 bases and J dropped 2 bases, with 8 bases sitting between them. CDR3 length: 13 amino acids. Germline CDR1 ENHRY, CDR2 SYGVKD. CDR3 loop: CAISVSGNYGYTF. The CDR3 DNA sequence: TGTGCCATCAGTGTTTCGGGGAACTATGGCTACACCTTC.

The chain carries TRBV14 and TRBJ1-2; D not resolved. There are 16 residues in the CDR3. Trimming removed 1 base from V and 3 bases from J, with 15 bases in between. Germline CDR1 is SGHDN and CDR2 is FVKESK. Here the CDR3 DNA reads TGTGCCAGCAGCCAAGGCACAAATTCCCCCTACTATGGCTACACCTTC. Translated: CASSQGTNSPYYGYTF.

The table lists this clone with a few counts. The gene calls are TRBV9 and TRBJ1-2; TRBD1 agrees at 7 bases. This CDR3 is built from 16 residues. Germline V lookup: CDR1 SGDLS, CDR2 YYNGEE. The trim removed 0 bases at V and 5 bases at J, leaving 10 bases unmatched. This CDR3 is CASSVAVTGQEYGYTF. In DNA form, the CDR3 reads TGTGCCAGCAGCGTAGCAGTAACCGGACAGGAATATGGCTACACCTTC.

The chain recombines TRBV7-2 with TRBJ2-5; D is perhaps TRBD2 (6 bases). The V end lost 5 bases, the J end lost 2 bases, and 12 bases lay between the germline ends. The CDR3 is made up of 14 amino acids. Germline lookup yields CDR1 SGHTA and CDR2 FQGNSA. The CDR3 DNA follows: TGTGCCAGCAGCCTTAGCGGATCACAAGAGACCCAGTACTTC. Protein: CASSLSGSQETQYF.

This chain joins TRBV5-1 and TRBJ2-7, with D uncertain. The CDR3 runs 15 residues. Trimming stripped 4 bases from V and 0 bases from J, with 14 bases between. The germline CDR1 and CDR2 sequences are SGHRS and YFSETQ. The CDR3 loop reads CASSTNPNPSYEQYF. In nucleotides, the CDR3 is TGCGCCAGCAGCACGAACCCTAATCCCTCCTACGAGCAGTACTTC.

This clone occurred once. This sequence joins TRBV29-1 and TRBJ2-3, with D tentatively TRBD2 (6 bases). V was clipped by 4 bases and J by 2 bases, with 13 bases between them. CDR3 length: 14 amino acids. Germline loops: CDR1 SQVTM, CDR2 ANQGSEA. Here the CDR3 DNA reads TGCAGCGTTGGGAGCAGGGACTTCACAGATACGCAGTATTTT. It encodes CSVGSRDFTDTQYF.

The chain has TRBV5-6 and TRBJ2-1, with D unresolved. Trimming cost V 4 bases and J 3 bases, with 11 bases left between them. Germline V gene data show CDR1 as SGHDT and CDR2 as YYEEEE. The CDR3 has 14 amino acids. CDR3 in DNA: TGTGCCAGCAGCCTCCCCCCAGGCTACAATGAGCAGTTCTTC. Its translation: CASSLPPGYNEQFF.

The rearrangement uses TRBV10-3 and TRBJ1-2; D might be TRBD1 (6 bases). V lost 6 bases and J lost 7, with 21 bases in between. The CDR3 spans 15 residues. CDR1 ENHRY and CDR2 SYGVKD come from the germline V gene. As DNA, the CDR3 is TGTGCCATCAGCGACTCCGGGACAAGCAGTAGTGGCTACACCTTC. It specifies CAISDSGTSSSGYTF.

The chain combines TRBV27 with TRBJ2-1; TRBD2 agrees at 10 bases. Trimming at V came to 4 bases and at J to 7 bases, leaving 7 bases not matched to a gene. The CDR3 totals 15 residues. From germline, CDR1 is MNHEY and CDR2 SMNVEV (reference sequence). CDR3 nucleotide sequence: TGTGCCAGCAGTTCCTTTACTAGCGGGGCTAATGAGCAGTTCTTC. Translated, it gives CASSSFTSGANEQFF.

The rearrangement joins TRBV7-2 to TRBJ2-5; D is possibly TRBD1 (6 bases). V was shortened by 5 bases and J by 1 base, with 17 bases between the two germline ends. CDR1 SGHTA and CDR2 FQGNSA come from the germline V gene. CDR3 length: 16 residues. CDR3 residues: CASSPRVGTSQETQYF. The DNA of the CDR3 is TGTGCCAGCAGCCCCCGGGTGGGGACAAGCCAAGAGACCCAGTACTTC.

V is TRBV11-2 and J is TRBJ2-3; 9 nucleotides match TRBD2. Germline V gives CDR1 SGHAT, CDR2 FQNNGV. CDR3 length: 18 amino acids. The trim removed 6 bases at V and 0 bases at J, leaving 13 bases unmatched. CDR3 in DNA: TGTGCCAGCAGGTCAGGCGGCCTAGCGGGGCCTAGCACAGATACGCAGTATTTT. Translating gives CASRSGGLAGPSTDTQYF.

V gene TRBV6-5 combines with J gene TRBJ1-1, with D unresolved. Germline V CDR1 and CDR2: MNHEY, SVGAGI. V lost 2 bases and J 5 bases, leaving 9 bases between the germline ends. The CDR3 runs 13 residues. The CDR3 DNA reads TGTGCCAGCAGTTACCGGGGTGGTACTGAAGCTTTCTTT. Translating it yields CASSYRGGTEAFF.

J is TRBJ2-5 and V is TRBV5-1, with 7 bases lining up with TRBD2. V was clipped by 4 bases and J by 2 bases; unmatched bases: 8. CDR1 and CDR2 (germline): SGHRS, YFSETQ. This CDR3 region has 15 residues. CDR3 loop: CASSPSGDQQETQYF. The CDR3 region has the DNA TGCGCCAGCAGCCCGAGCGGGGACCAACAAGAGACCCAGTACTTC. Complete variable domain (other parts from reference TRBV5-1 and TRBJ2-5): KAGVTQTPRYLIKTRGQQVTLSCSPISGHRSVSWYQQTPGQGLQFLFEYFSETQRNKGNFPGRFSGRQFSNSRSEMNVSTLELGDSALYLCASSPSGDQQETQYFGPGTRLLVL.

This clone has just one count. The same CDR3 is also encoded by other DNA sequences in this sample. The J gene is TRBJ2-5, the V gene TRBV9, with TRBD1 as a possible D gene (5 bases). CDR3 length: 14 amino acids. Germline CDR1 reads SGDLS; CDR2 reads YYNGEE. V lost 0 bases and J 1 base, leaving 7 bases between the germline ends. The CDR3 region has the DNA TGTGCCAGCAGCGTAGCTGACAGCCAAGAGACCCAGTACTTC. Protein: CASSVADSQETQYF. Full variable domain (rest looked up from reference TRBV9 and TRBJ2-5): DSGVTQTPKHLITATGQRVTLRCSPRSGDLSVYWYQQSLDQGLQFLIQYYNGEERAKGNILERFSAQQFPDLHSELNLSSLELGDSALYFCASSVADSQETQYFGPGTRLLVL.

The rearrangement joins TRBV30 to TRBJ1-6; 9 positions match TRBD1. This CDR3 is built from 15 residues. J lost 9 bases, V lost 2 bases, and 8 bases had no gene match. Germline V CDR1 and CDR2: GTSNPN, SVGIG (reference sequence). CDR3 sequence (DNA): TGTGCCTGGAGTACGACAGGGGGTCTCTTTTCACCCCTCCACTTT. Translated, it gives CAWSTTGGLFSPLHF.

This clone showed up just once. The chain uses TRBV7-2 and TRBJ2-2; D not certain. The CDR3 has 15 residues. Germline V lookup: CDR1 SGHTA, CDR2 FQGNSA. V lost 1 base and J lost 4, with 10 bases in between. As DNA, the CDR3 is TGTGCCAGCAGCTTAGATGTCAGAACCACCGGGGAGCTGTTTTTT. Its protein is CASSLDVRTTGELFF.

V is TRBV19 and J is TRBJ2-5; TRBD1 matches 7 bases. J gave up 5 bases and V 5 bases, and 11 bases lay outside the gene matches. Germline loops: CDR1 LNHDA, CDR2 SQIVND (reference sequence). The CDR3 has 15 amino acids. The CDR3 DNA reads as TGTGCCAGTAGTCCCGGACAGGCCAGGGGGGAGACCCAGTACTTC. Amino acid sequence: CASSPGQARGETQYF.

This clone occurred once. The V and J genes are TRBV5-8 and TRBJ1-1; TRBD1 is a possible D gene (5 bases). The CDR3 has 12 amino acids. The germline gives CDR1 SGHTS, CDR2 YDEGEE. The germline V and J ends were trimmed by 4 bases and 1 base, with 5 bases remaining between them. The CDR3 loop is CASSGQNTEAFF. CDR3 bases: TGTGCCAGCAGCGGACAGAACACTGAAGCTTTCTTT.

The V call is TRBV5-6, the J call TRBJ1-2, with TRBD1 identical over 9 bases. This CDR3 comprises 15 residues. V shed 4 bases and J 4 bases; nucleotides not matched to a gene: 8. Germline CDR1 is SGHDT and CDR2 is YYEEEE. The CDR3 loop is CASSLRPGQGYGYTF. CDR3 nucleotides: TGTGCCAGCAGCCTACGGCCGGGACAGGGCTATGGCTACACCTTC.

The chain is built from TRBV7-7 and TRBJ2-2; possibly TRBD1 for D (6 bases). The CDR3 runs 14 residues. Germline lookup yields CDR1 SSHAT and CDR2 FNYEAQ (reference sequence). The V gene lost 10 bases and the J gene lost 3 bases, with 15 bases spanning the gap. In DNA, the CDR3 is TGTGCCACCAGGGGCCAGCGGTACACCGGGGAGCTGTTTTTT. Encoded protein: CATRGQRYTGELFF. The whole variable domain, remainder taken from reference TRBV7-7 and TRBJ2-2, is GAGVSQSPRYKVTKRGQDVTLRCDPISSHATLYWYQQALGQGPEFLTYFNYEAQPDKSGLPSDRFSAERPEGSISTLTIQRTEQRDSAMYRCATRGQRYTGELFFGEGSRLTVL.